A single sample gave rise to the 8 T cell receptor beta chains below, sequenced in a study of T cell repertoires in cytomegalovirus infection. TCRdb ran MiXCR on the reads and lists one entry per CDR3 protein. The sample contains about 900,000 distinct CDR3 sequences, roughly 31% of which appear only once. No cognate antigen is known for these TCRs. Sample: cultured CD8+ T cells from PBMCs, taken from culture after CMV antigen stimulation. The origin of the receptors is a human donor in good health (CMV status not recorded). Some clones in this sample may be carry-over from other donors' samples.

The genes are TRBV6-5 and TRBJ2-2; 8 nucleotides line up with TRBD2. Germline loops: CDR1 MNHEY, CDR2 SVGAGI. The CDR3 consists of 14 residues. The trim removed 10 bases at V and 1 base at J, leaving 5 bases unmatched. The CDR3 loop reads CATRGGRNTGELFF. In DNA form, the CDR3 reads TGTGCCACCCGGGGGGGCCGGAACACCGGGGAGCTGTTTTTT.

This sequence joins TRBV5-4 and TRBJ2-3, with 10 positions matching TRBD2. The CDR3 is 20 amino acids. The junction had 15 bases not matched to a gene; V was cut back by 2 bases and J by 0 bases. CDR1 is SGHNT and CDR2 is YYREEE in the germline V gene (reference sequence). CDR3: CASSFPLAGASKQSTDTQYF. DNA for the CDR3: TGTGCCAGCAGCTTCCCCCTAGCGGGGGCCTCAAAACAAAGCACAGATACGCAGTATTTT.

As concerns this clonotype: Mismatch with germline at one junction end may stem from a read error. This rearrangement joins TRBV12-3 or TRBV12-4 to TRBJ1-2; 11 bases agree with TRBD1. This CDR3 contains 16 residues. DNA for the CDR3: TGTACCAGCACCAACCCCCCGGACAGGGGGCCGGATGGCTACACCTTC. Its translation is CTSTNPPDRGPDGYTF.

The chain recombines TRBV19 with TRBJ1-1; D not certain. V gave up 3 bases and J gave up 3 bases, with 14 bases separating them. The CDR3 spans 15 residues. Germline assignment: CDR1 LNHDA and CDR2 SQIVND (reference sequence). The CDR3 coding sequence is TGTGCCAGTAGTATTAAAGGAAGCGGGGACACTGAAGCTTTCTTT. Residues: CASSIKGSGDTEAFF.

The rearrangement joins TRBV4-3 to TRBJ1-1; tentative D call: TRBD1 (6 bases). Trimming left V 3 bases short and J 4 bases short, with 12 bases between. There are 14 residues in the CDR3. Germline V CDR1 and CDR2: LGHNA, YSLEER. In DNA, the CDR3 is TGCGCCAGCAGCCAGCCCAACAGGGTCACTGAAGCTTTCTTT. Translated: CASSQPNRVTEAFF.

This clonotype was picked up a small number of times. This rearrangement joins TRBV7-9 to TRBJ2-2, with TRBD1 as a possible D gene (6 bases). V lost 5 bases to trimming and J lost 7 bases, with 20 bases between them. This CDR3 region has 16 residues. Germline CDR1 reads SEHNR; CDR2 reads FQNEAQ (reference sequence). CDR3: CASSGPGTPKSGELFF. In DNA, the CDR3 is TGTGCCAGCAGCGGACCCGGGACACCGAAGAGCGGGGAGCTGTTTTTT.

The J gene is TRBJ2-7, the V gene TRBV18; TRBD1 aligns across 7 bases. The junction had 5 bases not matched to a gene; V was cut back by 1 base and J by 5 bases. Germline CDR1 reads KGHSH; CDR2 reads LQKENI. The CDR3 is made up of 14 amino acids. The CDR3 DNA sequence: TGTGCCAGCTCACCACGAGACAGGGTAGACGAGCAGTACTTC. Encoded protein: CASSPRDRVDEQYF.

This chain uses TRBV6-1 with TRBJ2-7; D possibly corresponds to TRBD1 (5 bases). The V gene's germline CDR1 is MNHNS and CDR2 SASEGT. Trimming stripped 8 bases from V and 0 bases from J, with 11 bases between. The CDR3 runs to 13 residues. Written as DNA, the CDR3 is TGTGCCAGCGAGGACAAACCCTCCTACGAGCAGTACTTC. Its translation is CASEDKPSYEQYF.